The 32 T cell receptor beta chains given below trace back to one sample, sequenced in a study of shared clonotypes between healthy human individuals. The assay was immunoSEQ multiplex PCR, and TCRdb's table has in-frame clones only and misses some. Of fewer than 800,000 clones listed, 92% are singletons. The naive CD8 population came from CD45RO-negative cells selected for CCR7, without terminally differentiated effector memory CD45RA+ cells. Sample: naive CD8+ T cells sorted from blood. Receptors were obtained from a man aged 30 to 45 in good health.

The chain joins TRBV15 to TRBJ1-1; maybe TRBD1 (6 bases). V shed 1 base and J shed 0 bases, with 15 bases lying between them. CDR1 and CDR2 (germline): LNHNV, YYDKDF (reference sequence). The CDR3 contains 17 residues. Written as DNA, the CDR3 is TGTGCCACCAGCAGAGTCCCCCACGGACAGCTGAACACTGAAGCTTTCTTT. Translated, it gives CATSRVPHGQLNTEAFF.

This clone was counted ten times or more. This sequence joins TRBV29-1 and TRBJ2-7; possibly TRBD1 or TRBD2 for D (6 bases each). The CDR3 is made up of 16 amino acids. The germline CDR1 and CDR2 sequences are SQVTM and ANQGSEA. The V end was cut by 4 bases, the J end by 3 bases, with 22 bases between. The DNA of the CDR3 is TGCAGCGTTGCGGGACAAACCTCTACTAGCCGCTACGAGCAGTACTTC. This codes for CSVAGQTSTSRYEQYF.

This chain uses TRBV29-1 with TRBJ2-1, with 7 bases aligning to TRBD1. Per the germline V gene, CDR1 is SQVTM and CDR2 is ANQGSEA. The CDR3 has 14 amino acids. V was clipped by 4 bases and J by 6 bases; unmatched bases: 9. CDR3 in DNA: TGCAGCGTTGTTGGGTCAGCAGGGGGCAATGAGCAGTTCTTC. This gives the protein CSVVGSAGGNEQFF.

The rearrangement links TRBV27 to TRBJ2-5, with 9 bases lining up with TRBD1. Unmatched junction bases numbered 7, after V lost 0 bases and J lost 5 bases. Germline CDR1 and CDR2: MNHEY and SMNVEV (reference sequence). There are 16 residues in the CDR3. CDR3 sequence reads: CASSLSAGQGSETQYF. The CDR3 coding sequence is TGTGCCAGCAGTTTATCGGCGGGACAGGGATCTGAGACCCAGTACTTC.

The gene calls are TRBV4-1 and TRBJ2-3, with 9 bases identical to TRBD1. Germline V CDR1 and CDR2: MGHRA, YSYEKL. This CDR3 is 16 amino acids long. Trimming removed 3 bases from V and 1 base from J; junction bases left unmatched: 5. Written as DNA, the CDR3 is TGCGCCAGCAGCCATACAACAGGGGGCGGCACAGATACGCAGTATTTT. Protein product: CASSHTTGGGTDTQYF.

The chain recombines TRBV9 with TRBJ2-3, with unresolved D. Germline CDR1 is SGDLS and CDR2 is YYNGEE. The CDR3 contains 12 residues. Trimming removed 4 bases from V and 6 bases from J, with 9 bases in between. In nucleotides, the CDR3 is TGTGCCAGCAGCACCCGGCTGGATACGCAGTATTTT. Its protein product is CASSTRLDTQYF.

J is TRBJ2-7 and V is TRBV7-9; possible D gene TRBD1, 6 bases. Per the germline V gene, CDR1 is SEHNR and CDR2 is FQNEAQ (reference sequence). V shed 4 bases and J shed 2 bases, with 21 bases lying between them. This CDR3 contains 17 residues. CDR3 residues: CASSSGNSEGDPYEQYF. The CDR3 coding sequence is TGTGCCAGCAGCTCCGGTAATAGCGAGGGGGATCCCTACGAGCAGTACTTC.

Of note for this clone: Other DNA sequences from this sample encode an identical CDR3 as well. The rearrangement uses TRBV7-9 and TRBJ2-2; no firm D call. Trimming cost V 0 bases and J 6 bases, with 2 bases left between them. CDR3 size: 12 residues. Germline V gives CDR1 SEHNR, CDR2 FQNEAQ (reference sequence). CDR3 sequence reads: CASSLAAGELFF. In DNA, the CDR3 is TGTGCCAGCAGCTTAGCGGCCGGGGAGCTGTTTTTT. The full variable domain, rest sourced from reference TRBV7-9 and TRBJ2-2, is DTGVSQNPRHKITKRGQNVTFRCDPISEHNRLYWYRQTLGQGPEFLTYFQNEAQLEKSRLLSDRFSAERPKGSFSTLEIQRTEQGDSAMYLCASSLAAGELFFGEGSRLTVL.

Of note for this clone: This same CDR3 is encoded by further DNA sequences in the sample. The chain links TRBV5-4 to TRBJ2-1; 7 positions agree with TRBD2. CDR1 SGHNT and CDR2 YYREEE come from the germline V gene (reference sequence). There are 17 residues in the CDR3. The J segment lost 0 bases and the V segment lost 0 bases, leaving 6 bases of the junction unmatched. The CDR3 protein is CASSLGPSGSSYNEQFF. For the CDR3, the DNA is TGTGCCAGCAGCTTGGGACCTAGCGGTAGCTCCTACAATGAGCAGTTCTTC. Combining the CDR3 with reference TRBV5-4 and TRBJ2-1 gives the whole variable domain ETGVTQSPTHLIKTRGQQVTLRCSSQSGHNTVSWYQQALGQGPQFIFQYYREEENGRGNFPPRFSGLQFPNYSSELNVNALELDDSALYLCASSLGPSGSSYNEQFFGPGTRLTVL.

The chain is built from TRBV28 and TRBJ2-7; 9 bases line up with TRBD1. V lost 6 bases to trimming and J lost 2 bases; unmatched junction nucleotides: 5. Germline values: CDR1 MDHEN, CDR2 SYDVKM. The CDR3 runs 14 residues. The CDR3 DNA reads TGTGCCAGCAGCTGGGACAGGGATACCTACGAGCAGTACTTC. It encodes CASSWDRDTYEQYF.

The chain links TRBV2 to TRBJ2-5, with a weak D call TRBD1 (5 bases). Germline CDR1 is SNHLY and CDR2 is FYNNEI. There are 18 residues in the CDR3. The germline V and J ends were trimmed by 4 bases and 1 base, with 22 bases remaining between them. DNA of the CDR3: TGTGCCAGCAGTGTACAGGTAGACAAACCCGAATTCCAAGAGACCCAGTACTTC. As protein: CASSVQVDKPEFQETQYF.

J is TRBJ2-1 and V is TRBV7-9; unclear D gene. CDR1 SEHNR and CDR2 FQNEAQ come from the germline V gene (reference sequence). The CDR3 is 13 amino acids. V lost 4 bases to trimming and J lost 5 bases, with 9 bases between them. CDR3 amino acids: CASSSPLNNEQFF. The CDR3, as DNA: TGTGCCAGCAGCTCCCCTTTAAACAATGAGCAGTTCTTC.

The chain has TRBV7-9 and TRBJ2-5; D gene ambiguous. Trimming took 2 bases from V and 2 from J, leaving 15 bases between them. Germline V gives CDR1 SEHNR, CDR2 FQNEAQ (reference sequence). This CDR3 has 16 residues. The CDR3 DNA follows: TGTGCCAGCAGCTTAAATTGGGGTAACGAGCAAGAGACCCAGTACTTC. It codes for CASSLNWGNEQETQYF.

This sequence joins TRBV6-1 and TRBJ2-7; 7 positions agree with TRBD1. Germline CDR1 and CDR2: MNHNS and SASEGT. The V and J ends lost 0 bases and 2 bases, in that order; junction bases with no gene match: 7. The CDR3 spans 16 residues. This CDR3 reads CASSEARRQGTYEQYF. The DNA for the CDR3 is TGTGCCAGCAGTGAAGCGAGGAGACAGGGCACCTACGAGCAGTACTTC.

This clone was found once. The V and J genes are TRBV29-1 and TRBJ2-3, with a possible D match to TRBD2 (6 bases). Trimming left V 3 bases short and J 6 bases short, with 10 bases between. Germline CDR1 is SQVTM and CDR2 is ANQGSEA. The CDR3 runs 12 residues. Here the CDR3 reads CSVEGDSDTQYF. As DNA, the CDR3 is TGCAGCGTTGAGGGGGACTCGGATACGCAGTATTTT.

This chain connects TRBV6-1 to TRBJ1-4, with 12 bases identical to TRBD1. This CDR3 is 14 amino acids long. Germline V lookup: CDR1 MNHNS, CDR2 SASEGT. With 6 bases clipped from V and 8 bases from J, the junction kept 4 bases outside the gene matches. The CDR3 bases are TGTGCCAGCAGAGGGACAGGGGGCAGAGAAAAACTGTTTTTT. It translates to CASRGTGGREKLFF.

This clone appeared once. The chain recombines TRBV7-8 with TRBJ2-1, with 7 bases that match TRBD1. The CDR3 length is 16 residues. V lost 3 bases and J lost 5; bases outside the gene matches: 10. Germline loops: CDR1 SGHVS, CDR2 FQNEAQ. The CDR3 DNA sequence: TGTGCCAGCAGCTTGGGCGGCCGGGACAGACACAATGAGCAGTTCTTC. Translation gives CASSLGGRDRHNEQFF.

This chain links TRBV5-6 with TRBJ2-3, with 9 bases matching TRBD2. The CDR3 is 16 amino acids. CDR1 and CDR2 (germline): SGHDT, YYEEEE. Trimming cost V 5 bases and J 5 bases; bases outside gene matches: 12. CDR3 in DNA: TGTGCCAGCAGTCCCCCGGGGGTAGCGGGAGTAGATACGCAGTATTTT. Translation gives CASSPPGVAGVDTQYF.

With regard to this clone: This sample includes further DNA sequences coding for the same CDR3. The V call is TRBV6-5, the J call TRBJ2-1; unclear D gene. The CDR3 covers 13 residues. From germline, CDR1 is MNHEY and CDR2 SVGAGI. The V end lost 0 bases, the J end lost 9 bases, and 9 bases lay between the germline ends. CDR3 DNA: TGTGCCAGCAGTTACTCAACGGGTACTGAGCAGTTCTTC. Its protein is CASSYSTGTEQFF.

The chain carries TRBV7-6 and TRBJ2-7; D remains ambiguous. Per germline, CDR1 SGHVS and CDR2 FNYEAQ. The CDR3 consists of 14 residues. Trimming took off 4 bases at V and 4 bases at J, with 14 bases between the two ends. Here the CDR3 reads CASSSLPGLYEQYF. In DNA, the CDR3 is TGTGCCAGCAGCTCTCTTCCGGGTTTATACGAGCAGTACTTC.

The chain combines TRBV19 with TRBJ1-1; no definite D call. The CDR3 covers 15 residues. V was trimmed by 6 bases and J by 4 bases, leaving 18 bases between them. From germline, CDR1 is LNHDA and CDR2 SQIVND (reference sequence). The CDR3 DNA sequence: TGTGCCAGTAGGCCCTGGGTGGGGATAGGCACTGAAGCTTTCTTT. Its protein product is CASRPWVGIGTEAFF.

The chain employs TRBV5-1 and TRBJ2-1; 11 nucleotides match TRBD2. V was pared by 2 bases and J by 5 bases, with 6 bases of the junction left unmatched. The CDR3 length is 16 residues. From germline, CDR1 is SGHRS and CDR2 YFSETQ. The CDR3 here is CASSFELAGENNEQFF. DNA of the CDR3: TGCGCCAGCAGCTTTGAACTAGCGGGAGAAAACAATGAGCAGTTCTTC.

This clone was seen a single time. For the CDR3, the DNA is TGTGCCAGCAGCCAAGATCGTAGGGTAACTCAGCCCCAGCATTTT. Residues: CASSQDRRVTQPQHF. The rearrangement joins TRBV4-2 to TRBJ1-5, with no clear D. CDR1 is LGHNA and CDR2 is YNFKEQ in the germline V gene. CDR3 size: 15 residues. V was pared by 0 bases and J by 6 bases, with 12 bases between.

The chain combines TRBV27 with TRBJ1-2; D is undetermined. V lost 5 bases and J lost 8, with 30 bases in between. The germline V gene has CDR1 MNHEY and CDR2 SMNVEV (reference sequence). The CDR3 sequence is 18 residues long. CDR3 nucleotides: TGTGCCAGCAGTCAAAATTCTCGGGATGTTTTTTTTTCTCGGGGCTACACCTTC. Its protein product is CASSQNSRDVFFSRGYTF.

J is TRBJ2-3 and V is TRBV29-1, with TRBD2 as a possible D gene (5 bases). The V and J ends lost 5 bases and 4 bases respectively, with 16 bases between them. The CDR3 extends over 14 amino acids. Germline CDR1 reads SQVTM; CDR2 reads ANQGSEA. CDR3 region: CSVSPEGVADTQYF. In nucleotides, the CDR3 is TGCAGCGTTTCCCCCGAGGGAGTCGCAGATACGCAGTATTTT.

In its sample, this clone was seen once. An end of the junction differs from the germline gene, which may be a read error. The genes are TRBV4-3 and TRBJ1-2; D is unresolved. There are 15 residues in the CDR3. Germline V gives CDR1 LGHNA, CDR2 YSLEER. The CDR3 nucleotides are TGCGCCAGCAGCGAAACTGCGGACGGCACCTATGGTTACACCTTC. This codes for CASSETADGTYGYTF.

The chain is built from TRBV10-1 and TRBJ2-1, with D uncertain. Germline CDR1 WNHNN, CDR2 SYGVQD (reference sequence). This CDR3 comprises 13 residues. Trimming took 8 bases from V and 6 from J, leaving 14 bases between them. DNA of the CDR3: TGCGCCAGCCAGGCGGCCAACGGCAATGAGCAGTTCTTC. This encodes CASQAANGNEQFF.

The chain links TRBV5-8 to TRBJ2-3; 8 bases match TRBD1. The V gene end was trimmed by 3 bases and the J gene end by 0 bases; junction bases not matched to a gene: 3. The CDR3 runs to 15 residues. Germline loops: CDR1 SGHTS, CDR2 YDEGEE. CDR3 in DNA: TGTGCCAGCAGCTGGCCAGGGGGCAGCACAGATACGCAGTATTTT. It codes for CASSWPGGSTDTQYF.

V is TRBV5-1 and J is TRBJ2-5; 8 positions match TRBD1. Germline V CDR1 and CDR2: SGHRS, YFSETQ. The CDR3 length is 15 residues. The V and J ends lost 4 bases and 1 base, in that order; junction bases with no gene match: 6. CDR3 bases: TGCGCCAGCAGCAAGCAGGGGGCCCCCCAAGAGACCCAGTACTTC. Translating it yields CASSKQGAPQETQYF.

The rearrangement joins TRBV7-9 to TRBJ1-2; 10 positions match TRBD1. The CDR3 contains 15 residues. Per germline, CDR1 SEHNR and CDR2 FQNEAQ (reference sequence). V shed 1 base and J 5 bases; nucleotides not matched to a gene: 4. The CDR3 DNA reads TGTGCCAGCAGCTTAGGACAGGGGGCGCAGTATGGCTACACCTTC. Translating gives CASSLGQGAQYGYTF.

The rearrangement links TRBV4-3 to TRBJ2-4, with D tentatively TRBD1 (6 bases). Germline V gene sequence: CDR1 LGHNA, CDR2 YSLEER. V gave up 0 bases and J gave up 8 bases, with 14 bases separating them. CDR3 length: 15 residues. In DNA form, the CDR3 reads TGCGCCAGCAGCCAAGAAAGGGGGATACGGGACATTCAGTACTTC. Its translation: CASSQERGIRDIQYF.

The chain recombines TRBV9 with TRBJ1-2, with D perhaps TRBD1 (6 bases). Germline CDR1 SGDLS, CDR2 YYNGEE. This CDR3 region has 15 residues. Trimming removed 0 bases at V and 2 bases at J, with 11 bases between. The CDR3 coding sequence is TGTGCCAGCAGCGTAGGTGGGGGCTTAAACTATGGCTACACCTTC. Its translation: CASSVGGGLNYGYTF. The full variable domain, completed using reference TRBV9 and TRBJ1-2, is DSGVTQTPKHLITATGQRVTLRCSPRSGDLSVYWYQQSLDQGLQFLIQYYNGEERAKGNILERFSAQQFPDLHSELNLSSLELGDSALYFCASSVGGGLNYGYTFGSGTRLTVV.